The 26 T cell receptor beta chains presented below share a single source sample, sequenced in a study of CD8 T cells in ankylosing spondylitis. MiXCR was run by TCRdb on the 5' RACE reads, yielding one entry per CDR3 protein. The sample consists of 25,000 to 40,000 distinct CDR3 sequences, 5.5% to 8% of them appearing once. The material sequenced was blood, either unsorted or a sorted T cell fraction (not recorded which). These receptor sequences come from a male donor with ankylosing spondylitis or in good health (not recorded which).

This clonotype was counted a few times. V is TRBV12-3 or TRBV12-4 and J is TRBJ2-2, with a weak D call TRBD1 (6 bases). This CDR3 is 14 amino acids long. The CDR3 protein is CVTTPGVRTGELFF. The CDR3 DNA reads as TGTGTTACGACCCCAGGGGTGCGGACCGGGGAGCTGTTTTTT.

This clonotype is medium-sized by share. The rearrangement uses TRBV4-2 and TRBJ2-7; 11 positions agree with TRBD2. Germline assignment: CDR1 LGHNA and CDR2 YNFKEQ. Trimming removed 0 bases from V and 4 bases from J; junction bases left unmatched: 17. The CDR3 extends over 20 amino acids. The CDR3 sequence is CASSQDFSRSTSGNLYEQYF. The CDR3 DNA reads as TGTGCCAGCAGCCAAGACTTTAGTCGCTCGACTAGCGGGAATCTATACGAGCAGTACTTC.

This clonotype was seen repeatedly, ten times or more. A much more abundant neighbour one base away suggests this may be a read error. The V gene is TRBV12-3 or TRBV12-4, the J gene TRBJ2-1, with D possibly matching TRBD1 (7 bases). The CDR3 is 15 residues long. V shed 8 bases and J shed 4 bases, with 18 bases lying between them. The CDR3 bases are TGTGCCAGCTGCCCGCAGGGGGGCTCTTACAATGAGCAGTTCTTC. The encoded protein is CASCPQGGSYNEQFF.

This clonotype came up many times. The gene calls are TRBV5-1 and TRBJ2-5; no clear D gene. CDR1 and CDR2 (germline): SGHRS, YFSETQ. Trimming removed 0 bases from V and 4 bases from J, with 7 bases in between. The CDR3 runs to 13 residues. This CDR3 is CASSLAVTETQYF. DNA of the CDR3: TGCGCCAGCAGCTTGGCAGTAACAGAGACCCAGTACTTC.

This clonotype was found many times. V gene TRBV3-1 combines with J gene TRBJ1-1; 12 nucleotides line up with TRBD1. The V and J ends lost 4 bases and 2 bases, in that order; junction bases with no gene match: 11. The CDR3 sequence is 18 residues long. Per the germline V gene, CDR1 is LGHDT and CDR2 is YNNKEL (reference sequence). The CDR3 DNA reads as TGTGCCAGCAGCCGAAGATGGGGACAGGGGGCGAAAAACACTGAAGCTTTCTTT. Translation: CASSRRWGQGAKNTEAFF.

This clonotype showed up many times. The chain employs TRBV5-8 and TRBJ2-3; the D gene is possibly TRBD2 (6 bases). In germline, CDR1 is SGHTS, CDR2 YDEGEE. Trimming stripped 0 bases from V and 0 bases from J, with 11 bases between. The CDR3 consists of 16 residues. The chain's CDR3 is CASSLELGTSTDTQYF. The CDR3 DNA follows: TGTGCCAGCAGCTTGGAGTTGGGGACTAGCACAGATACGCAGTATTTT.

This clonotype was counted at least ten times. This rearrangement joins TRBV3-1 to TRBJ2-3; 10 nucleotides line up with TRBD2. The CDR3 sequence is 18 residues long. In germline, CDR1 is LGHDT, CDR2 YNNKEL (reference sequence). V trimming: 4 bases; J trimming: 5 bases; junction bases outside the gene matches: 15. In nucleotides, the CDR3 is TGTGCCAGCAGCCCGAAACTTTTTCTAGCGGGAGTAATAGATACGCAGTATTTT. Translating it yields CASSPKLFLAGVIDTQYF.

In nucleotides, the CDR3 is TGTGCCAGCAGTGAGGCAGGCACCGGGGAGCTGTTTTTT. Residues: CASSEAGTGELFF. V usage is TRBV6-1 and J usage is TRBJ2-2, with D unclear. The V and J ends lost 3 bases and 4 bases respectively, with 6 bases between them. There are 13 residues in the CDR3. The germline V gene encodes CDR1 MNHNS and CDR2 SASEGT.

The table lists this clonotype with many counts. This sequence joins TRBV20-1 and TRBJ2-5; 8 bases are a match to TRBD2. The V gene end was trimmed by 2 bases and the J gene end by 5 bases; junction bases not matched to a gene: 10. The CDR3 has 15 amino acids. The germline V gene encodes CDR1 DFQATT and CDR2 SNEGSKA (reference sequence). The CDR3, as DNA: TGCAGTGCTAGATCGGTCAGCGGGAGCGGTGAGACCCAGTACTTC. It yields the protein CSARSVSGSGETQYF.

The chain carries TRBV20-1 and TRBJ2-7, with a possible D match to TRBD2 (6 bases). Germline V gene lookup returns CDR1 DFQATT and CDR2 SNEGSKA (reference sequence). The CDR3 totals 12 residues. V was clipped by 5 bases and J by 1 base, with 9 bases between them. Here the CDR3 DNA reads TGCAGTGCTGTCGGGGGTTCCTACGAGCAGTACTTC. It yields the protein CSAVGGSYEQYF.

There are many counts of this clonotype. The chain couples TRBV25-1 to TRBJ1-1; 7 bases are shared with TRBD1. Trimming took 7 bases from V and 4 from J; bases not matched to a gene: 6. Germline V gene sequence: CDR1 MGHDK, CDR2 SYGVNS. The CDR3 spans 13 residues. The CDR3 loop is CASKTGRSTEAFF. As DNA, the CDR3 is TGTGCCAGCAAGACAGGGCGTTCCACTGAAGCTTTCTTT.

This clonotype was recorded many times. CDR3 bases: TGCGCCAGCAGCCGGGAACTTCAGGGGGCCGGTGAAAAACTGTTTTTT. It yields the protein CASSRELQGAGEKLFF. The V and J genes are TRBV4-1 and TRBJ1-4; TRBD1 agrees at 8 bases. The CDR3 extends over 16 amino acids. Trimming removed 4 bases from V and 7 bases from J; junction bases left unmatched: 11. Germline V gene lookup returns CDR1 MGHRA and CDR2 YSYEKL.

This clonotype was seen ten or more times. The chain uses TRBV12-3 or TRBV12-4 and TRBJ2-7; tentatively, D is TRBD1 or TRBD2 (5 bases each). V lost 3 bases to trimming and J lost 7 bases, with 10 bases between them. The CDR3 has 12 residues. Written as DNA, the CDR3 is TGTGCCAGCAGTTTTGGGACCTTAGAGCAGTACTTC. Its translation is CASSFGTLEQYF.

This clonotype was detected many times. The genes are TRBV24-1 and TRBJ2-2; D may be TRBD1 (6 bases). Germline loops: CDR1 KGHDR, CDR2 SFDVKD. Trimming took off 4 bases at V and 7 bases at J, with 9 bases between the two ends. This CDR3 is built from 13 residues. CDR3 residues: CATSEDSIGELFF. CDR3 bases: TGTGCCACCAGTGAGGACAGTATCGGGGAGCTGTTTTTT.

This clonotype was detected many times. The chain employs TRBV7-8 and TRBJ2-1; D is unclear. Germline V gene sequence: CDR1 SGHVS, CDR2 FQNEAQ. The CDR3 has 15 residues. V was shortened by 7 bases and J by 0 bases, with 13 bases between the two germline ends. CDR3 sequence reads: CASTPRWDSYNEQFF. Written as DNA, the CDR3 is TGTGCCAGCACCCCACGCTGGGACTCCTACAATGAGCAGTTCTTC.

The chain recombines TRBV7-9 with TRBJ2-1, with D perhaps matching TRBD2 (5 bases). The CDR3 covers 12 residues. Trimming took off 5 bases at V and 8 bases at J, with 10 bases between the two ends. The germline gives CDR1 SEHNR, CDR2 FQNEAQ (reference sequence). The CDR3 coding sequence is TGTGCCAGCAGCCTACTAGACTATGAGCAGTTCTTC. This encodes CASSLLDYEQFF.

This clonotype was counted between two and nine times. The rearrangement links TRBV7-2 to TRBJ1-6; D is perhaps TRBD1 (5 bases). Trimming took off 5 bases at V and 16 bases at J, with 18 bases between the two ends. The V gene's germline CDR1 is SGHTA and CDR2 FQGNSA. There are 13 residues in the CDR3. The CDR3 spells CASSAYRDSSLHF. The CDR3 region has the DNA TGTGCCAGCAGCGCTTACCGGGACTCATCACTCCACTTT. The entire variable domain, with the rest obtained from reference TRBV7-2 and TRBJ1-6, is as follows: GAGVSQSPSNKVTEKGKDVELRCDPISGHTALYWYRQSLGQGLEFLIYFQGNSAPDKSGLPSDRFSAERTGGSVSTLTIQRTQQEDSAVYLCASSAYRDSSLHFGNGTRLTVT.

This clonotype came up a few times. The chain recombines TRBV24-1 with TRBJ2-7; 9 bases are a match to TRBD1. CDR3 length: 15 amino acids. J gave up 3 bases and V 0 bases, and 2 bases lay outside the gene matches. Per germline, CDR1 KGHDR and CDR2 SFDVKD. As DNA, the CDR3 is TGTGCCACCAGTGATTTGAGGGACAGGGACTACGAGCAGTACTTC. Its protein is CATSDLRDRDYEQYF.

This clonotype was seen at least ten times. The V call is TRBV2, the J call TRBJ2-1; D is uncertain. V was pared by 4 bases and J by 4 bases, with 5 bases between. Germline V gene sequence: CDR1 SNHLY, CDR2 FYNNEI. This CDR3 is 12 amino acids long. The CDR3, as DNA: TGTGCCAGCAGTGTTGGGTACAATGAGCAGTTCTTC. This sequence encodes CASSVGYNEQFF.

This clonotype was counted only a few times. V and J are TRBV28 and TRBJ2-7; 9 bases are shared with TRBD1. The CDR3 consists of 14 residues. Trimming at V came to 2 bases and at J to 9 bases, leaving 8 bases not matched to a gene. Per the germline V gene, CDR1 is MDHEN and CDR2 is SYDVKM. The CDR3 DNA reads TGTGCCAGCAGTTTAACGATTCCGGGACAGGGGCAGTACTTC. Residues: CASSLTIPGQGQYF.

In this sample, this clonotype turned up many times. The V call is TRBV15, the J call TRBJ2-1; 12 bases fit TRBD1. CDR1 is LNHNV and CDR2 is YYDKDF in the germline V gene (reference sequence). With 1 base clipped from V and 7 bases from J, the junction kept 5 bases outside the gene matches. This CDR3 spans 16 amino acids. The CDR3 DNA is TGTGCCACCAGCAGAGGGGGACAGGGGGCTAGGAATGAGCAGTTCTTC. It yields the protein CATSRGGQGARNEQFF. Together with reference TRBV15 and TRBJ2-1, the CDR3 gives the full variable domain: DAMVIQNPRYQVTQFGKPVTLSCSQTLNHNVMYWYQQKSSQAPKLLFHYYDKDFNNEADTPDNFQSRRPNTSFCFLDIRSPGLGDTAMYLCATSRGGQGARNEQFFGPGTRLTVL.

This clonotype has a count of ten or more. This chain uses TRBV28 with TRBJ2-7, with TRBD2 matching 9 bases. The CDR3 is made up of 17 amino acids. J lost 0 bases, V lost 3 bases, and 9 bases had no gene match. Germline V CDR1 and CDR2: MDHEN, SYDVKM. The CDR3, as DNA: TGTGCCAGCAGTTTTGGGGTAGCGGGAGATTTCTCCTACGAGCAGTACTTC. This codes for CASSFGVAGDFSYEQYF.

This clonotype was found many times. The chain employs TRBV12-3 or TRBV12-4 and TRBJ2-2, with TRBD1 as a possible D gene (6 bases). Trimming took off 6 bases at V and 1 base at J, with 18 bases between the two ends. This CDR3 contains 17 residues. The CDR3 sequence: CASSPGYRERNTGELFF. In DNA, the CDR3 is TGTGCCAGCAGCCCCGGCTACAGGGAGCGGAACACCGGGGAGCTGTTTTTT.

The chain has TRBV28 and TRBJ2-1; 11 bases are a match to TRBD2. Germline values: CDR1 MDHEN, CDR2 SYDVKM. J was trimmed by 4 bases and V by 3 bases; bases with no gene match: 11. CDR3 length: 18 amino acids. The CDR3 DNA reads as TGTGCCAGCAGTTTCTCAACTAGCGGGAGTGGGGGATACAATGAGCAGTTCTTC. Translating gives CASSFSTSGSGGYNEQFF.

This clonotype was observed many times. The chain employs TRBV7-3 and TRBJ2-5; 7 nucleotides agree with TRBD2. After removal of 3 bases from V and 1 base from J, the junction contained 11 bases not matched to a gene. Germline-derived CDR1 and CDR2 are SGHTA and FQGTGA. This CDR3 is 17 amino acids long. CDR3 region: CASSFAGRERIQETQYF. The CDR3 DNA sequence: TGTGCCAGCAGCTTCGCGGGGCGGGAGAGAATCCAAGAGACCCAGTACTTC.

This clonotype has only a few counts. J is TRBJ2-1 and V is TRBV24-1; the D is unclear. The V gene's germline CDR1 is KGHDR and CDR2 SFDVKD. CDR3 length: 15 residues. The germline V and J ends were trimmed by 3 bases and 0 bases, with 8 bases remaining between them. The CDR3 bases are TGTGCCACCAGTGATGTACAAAGCTCCTACAATGAGCAGTTCTTC. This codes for CATSDVQSSYNEQFF.